One sample yielded the 31 T cell receptor beta chains listed below, sequenced in a study of T cells in localized non-small cell lung cancer. TCRdb's copy holds only in-frame clones and misses some; the assay was immunoSEQ multiplex PCR. The sample has about 19,000 clones, roughly 80% seen once; the top ten hold about 4%. This sample comprised peripheral blood, obtained before any cancer treatment. These receptors originate from a man aged 35-69 years with stage I lung adenocarcinoma.

V usage is TRBV5-4 and J usage is TRBJ2-7; maybe TRBD2 (5 bases). V lost 4 bases to trimming and J lost 1 base, with 9 bases between them. There are 13 residues in the CDR3. Germline CDR1 is SGHNT and CDR2 is YYREEE (reference sequence). The CDR3 loop is CASSRLNSYEQYF. DNA of the CDR3: TGTGCCAGCAGCCGACTAAATTCCTACGAGCAGTACTTC.

The V gene is TRBV7-3, the J gene TRBJ1-2; possible D gene TRBD1, 5 bases. Germline loops: CDR1 SGHTA, CDR2 FQGTGA. Trimming removed 5 bases from V and 0 bases from J, with 13 bases in between. This CDR3 has 15 amino acids. The CDR3, as DNA: TGTGCCAGCAGCCCAACAGGTCTGACTAACTATGGCTACACCTTC. Encoded protein: CASSPTGLTNYGYTF. Full variable domain (missing parts from reference TRBV7-3 and TRBJ1-2): GAGVSQTPSNKVTEKGKYVELRCDPISGHTALYWYRQSLGQGPEFLIYFQGTGAADDSGLPNDRFFAVRPEGSVSTLKIQRTERGDSAVYLCASSPTGLTNYGYTFGSGTRLTVV.

The rearrangement uses TRBV2 and TRBJ2-5, with unresolved D. Germline V gene sequence: CDR1 SNHLY, CDR2 FYNNEI. The CDR3 totals 12 residues. V was trimmed by 2 bases and J by 4 bases, leaving 5 bases between them. The CDR3 protein is CASSEMVETQYF. The CDR3 region has the DNA TGTGCCAGCAGTGAAATGGTAGAGACCCAGTACTTC.

This chain links TRBV6-1 with TRBJ1-6; 9 positions agree with TRBD1. Germline V gives CDR1 MNHNS, CDR2 SASEGT. This CDR3 contains 15 residues. V dropped 3 bases and J dropped 13; count of bases not matched to a gene: 10. For the CDR3, the DNA is TGTGCCAGCAGTGATAGACAGGGGGTATATAGTCCCCTCCACTTT. As protein: CASSDRQGVYSPLHF.

The gene calls are TRBV7-9 and TRBJ2-3; D tentatively reads TRBD1 or TRBD2 (5 bases each). Trimming removed 1 base from V and 10 bases from J, with 15 bases in between. The CDR3 has 14 residues. In germline, CDR1 is SEHNR, CDR2 FQNEAQ (reference sequence). The CDR3 is CASSLVIGERAQYF. The CDR3 DNA reads TGTGCCAGCAGCTTAGTTATAGGGGAGAGGGCGCAGTATTTT.

The J gene is TRBJ1-2, the V gene TRBV18; D might be TRBD1 (5 bases). The germline CDR1 and CDR2 sequences are KGHSH and LQKENI. The V end lost 3 bases, the J end lost 5 bases, and 13 bases lay between the germline ends. The CDR3 contains 14 residues. CDR3 sequence: CASSPEGFGYGYTF. The CDR3 coding sequence is TGTGCCAGCTCACCTGAGGGGTTTGGATATGGCTACACCTTC.

V usage is TRBV14 and J usage is TRBJ2-7, with 10 bases that match TRBD1. CDR1 is SGHDN, CDR2 FVKESK, per germline. V dropped 2 bases and J dropped 6; count of bases not matched to a gene: 16. The CDR3 consists of 18 residues. CDR3 protein: CASSQFPGQGNFTFEQYF. CDR3 sequence (DNA): TGTGCCAGCAGCCAATTTCCGGGACAGGGGAATTTTACGTTCGAGCAGTACTTC. Filled out from reference TRBV14 and TRBJ2-7, the complete variable domain reads EAGVTQFPSHSVIEKGQTVTLRCDPISGHDNLYWYRRVMGKEIKFLLHFVKESKQDESGMPNNRFLAERTGGTYSTLKVQPAELEDSGVYFCASSQFPGQGNFTFEQYFGPGTRLTVT.

The chain has TRBV2 and TRBJ2-1; D is perhaps TRBD2 (6 bases). The CDR3 is made up of 11 amino acids. Germline lookup yields CDR1 SNHLY and CDR2 FYNNEI. Trimming pared 4 bases from V and 10 bases from J, leaving 8 bases between. The CDR3 spells CASSGAGEQFF. CDR3 in DNA: TGTGCCAGCAGTGGAGCGGGCGAGCAGTTCTTC.

This rearrangement joins TRBV27 to TRBJ2-1; 7 bases fit TRBD2. Germline trimming cut 4 bases from V and 0 bases from J; bases unmatched to any gene: 6. The CDR3 is 16 residues long. Germline CDR1 is MNHEY and CDR2 is SMNVEV (reference sequence). The CDR3 coding sequence is TGTGCCAGCAGTTGGGACTACACTAGCTCCTACAATGAGCAGTTCTTC. This encodes CASSWDYTSSYNEQFF.

The chain links TRBV30 to TRBJ2-5; 13 bases are a match to TRBD2. This CDR3 has 18 amino acids. Trimming removed 2 bases from V and 3 bases from J; junction bases left unmatched: 12. Germline CDR1 reads GTSNPN; CDR2 reads SVGIG (reference sequence). CDR3 residues: CAWSRYPGLAGNKETQYF. In nucleotides, the CDR3 is TGTGCCTGGAGTAGGTACCCGGGACTAGCGGGGAATAAAGAGACCCAGTACTTC.

V and J are TRBV2 and TRBJ1-2, with 10 bases fitting TRBD1. The CDR3 spans 18 residues. Germline V gene data show CDR1 as SNHLY and CDR2 as FYNNEI. V trimming: 2 bases; J trimming: 4 bases; junction bases outside the gene matches: 13. The CDR3 sequence is CASSEISGTGARSYGYTF. Here the CDR3 DNA reads TGTGCCAGCAGTGAAATCTCTGGGACAGGGGCTCGAAGCTATGGCTACACCTTC.

The CDR3 loop is CASRITQGDYTEAFF. The CDR3 DNA follows: TGTGCCAGCAGGATCACTCAGGGGGATTACACTGAAGCTTTCTTT. This chain links TRBV6-5 with TRBJ1-1; 7 nucleotides match TRBD1. Germline V lookup: CDR1 MNHEY, CDR2 SVGAGI. The CDR3 contains 15 residues. J was trimmed by 3 bases and V by 6 bases; bases with no gene match: 10.

This chain links TRBV5-5 with TRBJ2-5; either TRBD1 or TRBD2 may fit D (5 bases each). Germline CDR1 SGHKS, CDR2 YYEKEE (reference sequence). The CDR3 is made up of 14 amino acids. Trimming cost V 5 bases and J 4 bases, with 15 bases left between them. CDR3 region: CASSPGPRGETQYF. CDR3 bases: TGTGCCAGCAGTCCGGGACCTAGGGGAGAGACCCAGTACTTC.

The chain employs TRBV6-1 and TRBJ2-7; perhaps TRBD2 as D (6 bases). The germline CDR1 and CDR2 sequences are MNHNS and SASEGT. Deletions cut 4 bases from V and 6 bases from J, with 13 bases between. This CDR3 spans 13 amino acids. The CDR3 nucleotides read TGTGCCAGCAGTGTGGGGAGGTCGGGCGAGCAGTACTTC. It encodes CASSVGRSGEQYF.

The rearrangement joins TRBV10-2 to TRBJ2-7; 9 nucleotides line up with TRBD1. This CDR3 contains 14 residues. With 3 bases clipped from V and 3 bases from J, the junction kept 3 bases outside the gene matches. Germline assignment: CDR1 WSHSY and CDR2 SAAADI. The DNA for the CDR3 is TGCGCCAGCAGTGACTCGGGACAGGGCTACGAGCAGTACTTC. Encoded protein: CASSDSGQGYEQYF.

The J gene is TRBJ2-7, the V gene TRBV4-1; 7 bases line up with TRBD1. The V segment lost 1 base and the J segment 3 bases; nucleotides outside the gene matches: 3. The germline CDR1 and CDR2 sequences are MGHRA and YSYEKL. The length of the CDR3 is 14 residues. DNA of the CDR3: TGCGCCAGCAGCCAAGCGTGGGACAGCTACGAGCAGTACTTC. Translated: CASSQAWDSYEQYF.

This clone has more than one count but fewer than ten. The chain carries TRBV28 and TRBJ2-4, with TRBD1 matching 7 bases. Trimming at V came to 5 bases and at J to 2 bases, leaving 18 bases not matched to a gene. Germline CDR1 is MDHEN and CDR2 is SYDVKM. The CDR3 spans 19 residues. Here the CDR3 reads CASSADRAGVSHPKNIQYF. CDR3 in DNA: TGTGCCAGCAGTGCCGACAGGGCAGGTGTCTCTCATCCCAAAAACATTCAGTACTTC.

The rearrangement joins TRBV6-1 to TRBJ1-3; 7 positions match TRBD1. This CDR3 is built from 15 residues. The germline CDR1 and CDR2 sequences are MNHNS and SASEGT. With V trimmed by 2 bases and J by 5 bases, 6 bases remained unmatched. The CDR3 loop reads CASSESETGRNTIYF. The CDR3 coding sequence is TGTGCCAGCAGTGAATCTGAGACAGGGAGAAACACCATATATTTT.

This sequence joins TRBV29-1 and TRBJ2-1; TRBD2 agrees at 11 bases. Trimming removed 5 bases from V and 0 bases from J; junction bases left unmatched: 9. Germline lookup yields CDR1 SQVTM and CDR2 ANQGSEA. There are 17 residues in the CDR3. The CDR3 nucleotides read TGCAGCGTTCCCGGGACTAGCGGAGGAGGCTCCTACAATGAGCAGTTCTTC. Protein sequence: CSVPGTSGGGSYNEQFF.

V gene TRBV25-1 combines with J gene TRBJ2-5, with a weak D call TRBD2 (6 bases). The V end lost 7 bases, the J end lost 4 bases, and 13 bases lay between the germline ends. Germline loops: CDR1 MGHDK, CDR2 SYGVNS. The CDR3 sequence is 13 residues long. CDR3 region: CASIGDSRETQYF. The CDR3 nucleotides are TGTGCCAGCATCGGGGACTCTCGAGAGACCCAGTACTTC. Full variable domain (remainder filled in from reference TRBV25-1 and TRBJ2-5): EADIYQTPRYLVIGTGKKITLECSQTMGHDKMYWYQQDPGMELHLIHYSYGVNSTEKGDLSSESTVSRIRTEHFPLTLESARPSHTSQYLCASIGDSRETQYFGPGTRLLVL.

The table lists this clone with a few counts. Here the CDR3 DNA reads TGTGCCAGCAGCCGGACAGGGTTTGAGGGCAATCAGCCCCAGCATTTT. It specifies CASSRTGFEGNQPQHF. The J gene is TRBJ1-5, the V gene TRBV27; 8 bases fit TRBD1. CDR1 and CDR2 (germline): MNHEY, SMNVEV (reference sequence). Trimming cost V 6 bases and J 2 bases; bases outside gene matches: 9. CDR3 length equals 16 residues.

The J gene is TRBJ2-1, the V gene TRBV4-1; D possibly corresponds to TRBD1 (5 bases). V lost 1 base and J lost 4, with 14 bases in between. This CDR3 spans 16 amino acids. The V gene's germline CDR1 is MGHRA and CDR2 YSYEKL. As DNA, the CDR3 is TGCGCCAGCAGCCAAGCGGCAGGGCAAACTTACAATGAGCAGTTCTTC. It encodes CASSQAAGQTYNEQFF.

The J gene is TRBJ2-7, the V gene TRBV4-3; 13 bases fit TRBD2. The V gene's germline CDR1 is LGHNA and CDR2 YSLEER. Trimming took 0 bases from V and 11 from J; bases not matched to a gene: 4. CDR3 length: 14 residues. In DNA, the CDR3 is TGCGCCAGCAGCCAAGATCAGACTAGCGGGGGGAAGTACTTC. The encoded protein is CASSQDQTSGGKYF.

This chain connects TRBV2 to TRBJ1-5; D not certain. CDR3 length: 14 amino acids. CDR1 and CDR2 (germline): SNHLY, FYNNEI. Deletions cut 7 bases from V and 5 bases from J, with 15 bases between. CDR3 region: CASMEGPIDQPQHF. The CDR3 region has the DNA TGTGCCAGCATGGAGGGCCCAATCGATCAGCCCCAGCATTTT.

The chain links TRBV10-3 to TRBJ2-2; 8 nucleotides line up with TRBD2. The CDR3 extends over 14 amino acids. The J segment lost 4 bases and the V segment lost 4 bases, leaving 2 bases of the junction unmatched. CDR1 and CDR2 from the germline V gene are ENHRY and SYGVKD. The chain's CDR3 is CAISGLAGTGELFF. The CDR3 nucleotides are TGTGCCATCAGTGGGCTAGCGGGCACCGGGGAGCTGTTTTTT.

V is TRBV28 and J is TRBJ1-5; no definite D call. The CDR3 contains 18 residues. Germline CDR1 MDHEN, CDR2 SYDVKM. With 0 bases removed from V and 0 bases from J, the gap between germline ends came to 15 bases. The CDR3 sequence: CASSLWVRRTYSNQPQHF. The CDR3 region has the DNA TGTGCCAGCAGTTTATGGGTGCGGAGAACTTATAGCAATCAGCCCCAGCATTTT.

For the CDR3, the DNA is TGTGCCAGCAGCCACGACGGTAACTATGGCTACACCTTC. Translation: CASSHDGNYGYTF. The rearrangement uses TRBV5-4 and TRBJ1-2; no clear D. The ends were cut back, 4 bases at V and 1 base at J, with 8 bases in the middle. The germline gives CDR1 SGHNT, CDR2 YYREEE (reference sequence). The CDR3 sequence is 13 residues long.

This chain joins TRBV10-3 and TRBJ2-7, with 8 bases identical to TRBD2. Germline V gives CDR1 ENHRY, CDR2 SYGVKD. The CDR3 has 15 amino acids. V dropped 3 bases and J dropped 5; count of bases not matched to a gene: 9. The CDR3 is CAISDRAGGPHEQYF. CDR3 DNA: TGTGCCATCAGTGATAGGGCGGGAGGCCCCCACGAGCAGTACTTC.

The CDR3 is CASSPRVGGSSYNEQFF. For the CDR3, the DNA is TGTGCCAGCAGCCCCCGTGTGGGCGGGAGCTCCTACAATGAGCAGTTCTTC. This sequence joins TRBV11-2 and TRBJ2-1, with TRBD2 identical over 7 bases. The CDR3 totals 17 residues. V gave up 5 bases and J gave up 0 bases; unmatched junction bases: 10. The germline gives CDR1 SGHAT, CDR2 FQNNGV.

The rearrangement links TRBV7-2 to TRBJ1-2; D perhaps matches TRBD1 (6 bases). The germline gives CDR1 SGHTA, CDR2 FQGNSA. The CDR3 spans 13 residues. With 5 bases removed from V and 8 bases from J, the gap between germline ends came to 15 bases. This CDR3 is CASSPSGGRGYTF. The CDR3, as DNA: TGTGCCAGCAGCCCGAGTGGGGGCCGAGGCTACACCTTC.

V usage is TRBV5-4 and J usage is TRBJ2-7; D is uncertain. Looked up from germline, CDR1 is SGHNT and CDR2 is YYREEE (reference sequence). V gave up 0 bases and J gave up 5 bases, with 12 bases separating them. This CDR3 has 14 amino acids. In nucleotides, the CDR3 is TGTGCCAGCAGCTTGGGAACCGGACGCGACGAGCAGTACTTC. Amino acid sequence: CASSLGTGRDEQYF. Full variable domain (rest looked up from reference TRBV5-4 and TRBJ2-7): ETGVTQSPTHLIKTRGQQVTLRCSSQSGHNTVSWYQQALGQGPQFIFQYYREEENGRGNFPPRFSGLQFPNYSSELNVNALELDDSALYLCASSLGTGRDEQYFGPGTRLTVT.